The rows below give T cell receptor beta chains drawn from one sample of a study of blood T cell repertoires in COVID-19. Profiling relied on immunoSEQ multiplex PCR, and the TCRdb table lists in-frame clones only, not all of them. This sample has about 500,000 clones, with approximately 86% found just once. The sequencing input was PBMCs or T cells enriched from blood (not recorded which). These receptors were obtained from a woman aged 18-29 years who had recovered from COVID-19. Both conserved end residues are part of each CDR3. The D gene is left open where the match is weak. Clone sizes are given selectively: once, few, many, or a class where the clone is expanded.

>11|.|.|TRBJ1-1|TRBV29-1
CSVRRGTEAFF
TGCAGCGTCCGGAGGGGCACTGAAGCTTTCTTT
>14|TRBD1|.|TRBJ1-6|TRBV5-6
CASSPGQGWSPLHF
TGTGCCAGCAGCCCCGGACAGGGGTGGTCACCCCTCCACTTT
>11|.|once|TRBJ2-1|TRBV2
CASTYNNEQFF
TGTGCCAGTACTTATAACAATGAGCAGTTCTTC
>16|.|.|TRBJ2-7|TRBV5-3
CARSLADRFSSYEQYF
TGTGCCAGAAGCTTGGCCGATCGGTTTAGCTCCTACGAGCAGTACTTC
>15|TRBD1|once|TRBJ1-5|TRBV30
CAWSVLTGGRQPQHF
TGTGCCTGGAGTGTATTGACAGGGGGTCGACAGCCCCAGCATTTT
>15|.|few|TRBJ2-5|TRBV7-8
CASKLLGDLQETQYF
TGTGCCAGCAAGCTCCTGGGCGACCTACAAGAGACCCAGTACTTC
>14|.|.|TRBJ1-2|TRBV6-2/TRBV6-3
CASSYSAANYGYTF
TGTGCCAGCAGTTACTCGGCTGCTAACTATGGCTACACCTTC
>13|.|.|TRBJ1-1|TRBV10-1
CASSENRDTEAFF
TGCGCCAGCAGTGAGAACAGGGATACTGAAGCTTTCTTT
>14|TRBD1|.|TRBJ1-1|TRBV13
CASSRRQGGEEAFF
TGTGCCAGCAGCCGACGACAGGGGGGCGAGGAAGCTTTCTTT
>15|TRBD1|.|TRBJ1-2|TRBV27
CASAITGTANYGYTF
TGTGCCAGCGCCATAACCGGGACAGCTAACTATGGCTACACCTTC
>14|TRBD1|.|TRBJ2-1|TRBV6-5
CASRGQGAYNEQFF
TGTGCCAGCAGGGGACAGGGGGCCTACAATGAGCAGTTCTTC
>11|.|.|TRBJ1-1|TRBV30
CAWSGGGEAFF
TGTGCCTGGAGTGGGGGAGGAGAAGCTTTCTTT
>15|TRBD1|.|TRBJ2-2|TRBV11-2
CASSRDSANTGELFF
TGTGCCAGCAGCCGGGACAGCGCGAACACCGGGGAGCTGTTTTTT
>15|.|.|TRBJ2-2|TRBV6-5
CASTRTARGTGELFF
TGTGCCAGCACCCGGACGGCCCGGGGCACCGGGGAGCTGTTTTTT
>16|TRBD2|.|TRBJ2-3|TRBV7-2
CASSLSGGANTDTQYF
TGTGCCAGCAGCTTATCGGGGGGGGCCAACACAGATACGCAGTATTTT
>13|.|.|TRBJ2-5|TRBV12-3/TRBV12-4
CASRAAGPVTQYF
TGTGCCAGCAGGGCAGCGGGCCCAGTGACCCAGTACTTC
>16|.|.|TRBJ2-7|TRBV25-1
CASSESRSDFPYEQYF
TGTGCCAGCAGTGAATCAAGGTCAGACTTTCCCTACGAGCAGTACTTC
>13|TRBD1|once|TRBJ2-7|TRBV11-2
CASSSSGTGGSQF
TGTGCCAGCAGCTCCTCTGGGACAGGGGGCTCTCAATTC
>15|.|.|TRBJ1-1|TRBV18
CASSPVREGNTEAFF
TGTGCCAGCTCACCGGTGAGGGAAGGGAACACTGAAGCTTTCTTT
>14|.|.|TRBJ2-2|TRBV2
CASSEIRETGELFF
TGTGCCAGCAGTGAAATTCGGGAAACCGGGGAGCTGTTTTTT
>14|TRBD2|.|TRBJ2-7|TRBV2
CASSGLGGTYEQYF
TGTGCCAGCAGTGGCTTGGGGGGGACCTACGAGCAGTACTTC
>14|.|.|TRBJ2-1|TRBV6-1
CASSPGTVYNEQFF
TGTGCCAGCAGCCCCGGGACTGTTTACAATGAGCAGTTCTTC
>12|.|.|TRBJ1-1|TRBV5-5
CASSLGGRQAFF
TGTGCCAGCAGCTTGGGAGGGCGCCAAGCTTTCTTT
>17|TRBD2|.|TRBJ2-1|TRBV7-2
CASSSPGGTSSYNEQFF
TGTGCCAGCAGCTCCCCAGGCGGGACTAGCTCCTACAATGAGCAGTTCTTC
>16|TRBD1|.|TRBJ1-1|TRBV5-4
CASSLWTGGGGTEAFF
TGTGCCAGCAGCTTATGGACAGGGGGTGGTGGCACTGAAGCTTTCTTT
>13|.|.|TRBJ2-2|TRBV6-5
CASTLTNTGELFF
TGTGCCAGCACCTTAACGAACACCGGGGAGCTGTTTTTT
>11|.|.|TRBJ1-1|TRBV28
CASSPMTEAFF
TGTGCCAGCAGTCCTATGACTGAAGCTTTCTTT
>13|.|few|TRBJ1-1|TRBV2
CASSSFGGTEAFF
TGTGCCAGCAGTTCTTTCGGGGGGACTGAAGCTTTCTTT
>14|TRBD1|.|TRBJ2-7|TRBV28
CAVEGTGRTYEQYF
TGTGCCGTCGAAGGGACAGGTCGTACCTACGAGCAGTACTTC
>14|TRBD1|.|TRBJ1-5|TRBV5-1
CASSLGQGDQPQHF
TGCGCCAGCAGCTTGGGGCAGGGGGATCAGCCCCAGCATTTT